Presented here are 3 T cell receptor beta chains from one specimen sequenced in a study of blood T cell repertoires in COVID-19. TCRdb keeps only in-frame clones here, not all; method: immunoSEQ multiplex PCR. The sample contains more than 250,000 clones, approximately 88% of which appear only once. The sequencing input was PBMCs or T cells enriched from blood (not recorded which). The source is a woman between 40 and 50 years old who had recovered from COVID-19.

A note on this clone: The sample carries other DNA sequences with the same CDR3. This sequence joins TRBV2 and TRBJ2-1; D might be TRBD2 (6 bases). Germline values: CDR1 SNHLY, CDR2 FYNNEI. V was trimmed by 6 bases and J by 4 bases, leaving 13 bases between them. The CDR3 sequence is 14 residues long. CDR3 in DNA: TGTGCCAGCAGCCTAGCGTCCTCATACAATGAGCAGTTCTTC. Its protein product is CASSLASSYNEQFF.

The chain couples TRBV5-1 to TRBJ1-2; 7 positions agree with TRBD1. V lost 4 bases, J lost 4 bases, and 10 bases stayed unmatched. There are 15 residues in the CDR3. Germline V gene lookup returns CDR1 SGHRS and CDR2 YFSETQ. The CDR3 region has the DNA TGCGCCAGCAGCCCAGGCGACAGGGCCTTCTATGGCTACACCTTC. It translates to CASSPGDRAFYGYTF.

This chain joins TRBV19 and TRBJ1-2, with TRBD1 matching 7 bases. The CDR3 has 15 amino acids. The germline V gene has CDR1 LNHDA and CDR2 SQIVND (reference sequence). The V gene end was trimmed by 5 bases and the J gene end by 4 bases; junction bases not matched to a gene: 10. This CDR3 is CASSATGRTFYGYTF. The DNA for the CDR3 is TGTGCCAGTAGTGCGACAGGGAGGACCTTCTATGGCTACACCTTC.